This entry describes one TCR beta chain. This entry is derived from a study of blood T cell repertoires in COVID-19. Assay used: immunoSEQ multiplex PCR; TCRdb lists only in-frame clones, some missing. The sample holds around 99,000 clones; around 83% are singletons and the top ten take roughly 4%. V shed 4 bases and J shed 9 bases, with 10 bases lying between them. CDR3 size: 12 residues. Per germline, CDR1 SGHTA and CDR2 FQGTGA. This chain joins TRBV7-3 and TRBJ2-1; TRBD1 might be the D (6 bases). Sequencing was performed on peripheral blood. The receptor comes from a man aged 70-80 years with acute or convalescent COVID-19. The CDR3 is CASSSTGLEQFF. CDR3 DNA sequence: TGTGCCAGCAGCTCCACAGGGCTTGAGCAGTTCTTC.